Each of the 23 T cell receptor beta chains below was sequenced from the same sample in a study of blood T cell repertoires in COVID-19 (dated by TCRdb to 2020 to 2022). Library construction relied on the immunoSEQ multiplex PCR assay. TCRdb took over this immuneACCESS table, retaining in-frame rearrangements with V and J assigned. Such tables are incomplete; in checked studies, under half of the missing clones stem from an unresolved V gene, and the remainder is unexplained. This sample has approximately 290,000 clones in its table, and around 90% of those were observed once. The top ten clones comprise approximately 2% of the sample. Sequencing was performed on peripheral blood. The origin of the receptors is a man aged 18-30 years with active or convalescent COVID-19.

This rearrangement joins TRBV10-2 to TRBJ2-3; D is unresolved. Trimming took 6 bases from V and 2 from J, leaving 3 bases between them. Per the germline V gene, CDR1 is WSHSY and CDR2 is SAAADI. This CDR3 is built from 11 residues. The CDR3 nucleotides read TGCGCCAGCAGCCTCACAGATACGCAGTATTTT. Translation: CASSLTDTQYF.

The chain employs TRBV27 and TRBJ1-2; D may be TRBD1 (6 bases). Germline V lookup: CDR1 MNHEY, CDR2 SMNVEV (reference sequence). The CDR3 spans 15 residues. V lost 5 bases, J lost 3 bases, and 16 bases lay in between. CDR3 DNA sequence: TGTGCCAGCAGTCCCCGGGGGGGGCGTTACTATGGCTACACCTTC. It codes for CASSPRGGRYYGYTF.

V and J are TRBV7-9 and TRBJ2-5; D remains unclear. This CDR3 has 13 residues. The ends were cut back, 2 bases at V and 2 bases at J, with 6 bases in the middle. Germline V gene sequence: CDR1 SEHNR, CDR2 FQNEAQ (reference sequence). The CDR3 loop is CASSLSRQETQYF. The CDR3 DNA reads TGTGCCAGCAGCTTATCGCGTCAAGAGACCCAGTACTTC.

The chain is built from TRBV2 and TRBJ1-6, with D perhaps matching TRBD1 (5 bases). Germline V CDR1 and CDR2: SNHLY, FYNNEI. The CDR3 is 15 residues long. V was shortened by 7 bases and J by 5 bases, with 15 bases between the two germline ends. CDR3 in DNA: TGTGCCAGCACTATTCGGGGGGTACATAATTCACCCCTCCACTTT. Translated: CASTIRGVHNSPLHF.

The gene calls are TRBV5-1 and TRBJ2-2; a possible D gene is TRBD1 (5 bases). Germline CDR1 reads SGHRS; CDR2 reads YFSETQ. Trimming stripped 1 base from V and 7 bases from J, with 11 bases between. The CDR3 is made up of 14 amino acids. The CDR3 loop reads CASSLIQANGELFF. The CDR3, as DNA: TGCGCCAGCAGCTTGATACAGGCGAACGGGGAGCTGTTTTTT.

The rearrangement links TRBV19 to TRBJ1-5; unclear D gene. Germline V gene data show CDR1 as LNHDA and CDR2 as SQIVND (reference sequence). There are 15 residues in the CDR3. Trimming stripped 3 bases from V and 4 bases from J, with 13 bases between. The CDR3 here is CASSIAAVRNQPQHF. CDR3 nucleotides: TGTGCCAGTAGTATTGCGGCAGTAAGAAATCAGCCCCAGCATTTT.

V and J are TRBV27 and TRBJ2-7; 8 nucleotides match TRBD1. The CDR3 consists of 12 residues. V was pared by 6 bases and J by 6 bases, with 4 bases of the junction left unmatched. From germline, CDR1 is MNHEY and CDR2 SMNVEV (reference sequence). CDR3 bases: TGTGCCAGCAGGCAGGGGGCTCTCGAGCAGTACTTC. Its protein product is CASRQGALEQYF.

This chain uses TRBV11-1 with TRBJ2-7; 8 nucleotides agree with TRBD2. The CDR3 is 14 amino acids. J was trimmed by 3 bases and V by 8 bases; bases with no gene match: 9. Looked up from germline, CDR1 is SGHAT and CDR2 is FQDESV (reference sequence). CDR3 bases: TGTGCCAGCCCGAATGCCAGCGGGAGCTACGAGCAGTACTTC. It is translated as CASPNASGSYEQYF. The whole variable domain, filled in from reference TRBV11-1 and TRBJ2-7, reads EAEVAQSPRYKITEKSQAVAFWCDPISGHATLYWYRQILGQGPELLVQFQDESVVDDSQLPKDRFSAERLKGVDSTLKIQPAELGDSAMYLCASPNASGSYEQYFGPGTRLTVT.

V is TRBV6-6 and J is TRBJ2-1; no firm D call. The V gene lost 6 bases and the J gene lost 2 bases, with 11 bases spanning the gap. The V gene's germline CDR1 is MNHNY and CDR2 SVGAGI (reference sequence). This CDR3 has 14 residues. The CDR3 nucleotides are TGTGCCAGCAGACGAGACTCCCCCTACAATGAGCAGTTCTTC. Encoded protein: CASRRDSPYNEQFF.

The V call is TRBV19, the J call TRBJ2-1; 7 bases fit TRBD1. Germline V gene data show CDR1 as LNHDA and CDR2 as SQIVND (reference sequence). The CDR3 spans 16 residues. The V segment lost 1 base and the J segment 8 bases; nucleotides outside the gene matches: 11. The CDR3 loop reads CASSIVLGYRGYEQFF. The CDR3 DNA follows: TGTGCCAGTAGTATAGTTTTGGGCTACAGGGGTTATGAGCAGTTCTTC. Supplemented by reference TRBV19 and TRBJ2-1, the full variable domain reads DGGITQSPKYLFRKEGQNVTLSCEQNLNHDAMYWYRQDPGQGLRLIYYSQIVNDFQKGDIAEGYSVSREKKESFPLTVTSAQKNPTAFYLCASSIVLGYRGYEQFFGPGTRLTVL.

This chain uses TRBV5-1 with TRBJ2-1; 13 bases agree with TRBD2. V gave up 4 bases and J gave up 3 bases; unmatched junction bases: 10. The CDR3 is 18 residues long. Germline lookup yields CDR1 SGHRS and CDR2 YFSETQ. The CDR3 bases are TGCGCCAGCAGCATTGGACTAGCGGGAGTAGTGGGCTACAATGAGCAGTTCTTC. Its protein is CASSIGLAGVVGYNEQFF.

V gene TRBV7-2 combines with J gene TRBJ2-1, with TRBD1 matching 9 bases. Trimming at V came to 4 bases and at J to 8 bases, leaving 15 bases not matched to a gene. From germline, CDR1 is SGHTA and CDR2 FQGNSA. There are 17 residues in the CDR3. The DNA of the CDR3 is TGTGCCAGCAGCTATGGGAAAGGGACAGGGAGGTTCGATGAGCAGTTCTTC. Residues: CASSYGKGTGRFDEQFF.

This chain links TRBV9 with TRBJ1-5; 7 bases agree with TRBD1. The CDR3 has 14 amino acids. V dropped 4 bases and J dropped 3; count of bases not matched to a gene: 4. The germline V gene encodes CDR1 SGDLS and CDR2 YYNGEE. CDR3 sequence reads: CASSPGTDNQPQHF. CDR3 sequence (DNA): TGTGCCAGCAGCCCCGGGACAGACAATCAGCCCCAGCATTTT.

The chain couples TRBV3-1 (or the pseudogene TRBV3-2) to TRBJ1-2; D is undetermined. V was shortened by 6 bases and J by 2 bases, with 10 bases between the two germline ends. Germline loops: CDR1 LGHDT, CDR2 YNNKEL (reference sequence). This CDR3 has 13 amino acids. DNA for the CDR3: TGTGCCAGCAGTCCACAGATAAACTATGGCTACACCTTC. Its protein is CASSPQINYGYTF.

The rearrangement uses TRBV28 and TRBJ1-1; D gene uncertain. The CDR3 spans 12 residues. Between the trimmed V and J ends, which lost 4 bases and 4 bases, there was a span of 7 bases. The germline V gene has CDR1 MDHEN and CDR2 SYDVKM. The CDR3 DNA follows: TGTGCCAGCAGTTCCCCCAGCACTGAAGCTTTCTTT. Its translation: CASSSPSTEAFF.

V and J are TRBV6-5 and TRBJ1-1, with D maybe TRBD1 (6 bases). This CDR3 spans 12 amino acids. CDR1 is MNHEY, CDR2 SVGAGI, per germline. The V end lost 9 bases, the J end lost 4 bases, and 12 bases lay between the germline ends. The CDR3 nucleotides are TGTGCCAGTGGACAGTTGGTCACTGAAGCTTTCTTT. Translated: CASGQLVTEAFF.

This clone has only one observation. J is TRBJ2-4 and V is TRBV5-1; 7 bases match TRBD1. Germline-derived CDR1 and CDR2 are SGHRS and YFSETQ. The CDR3 contains 13 residues. With 4 bases clipped from V and 10 bases from J, the junction kept 8 bases outside the gene matches. This CDR3 reads CASSPGTDFIQYF. CDR3 nucleotide sequence: TGCGCCAGCAGCCCCGGGACAGATTTTATTCAGTACTTC.

The chain is built from TRBV27 and TRBJ2-7; 7 bases match TRBD1. Germline V gives CDR1 MNHEY, CDR2 SMNVEV (reference sequence). V lost 8 bases and J lost 7; bases outside the gene matches: 8. The CDR3 is 12 amino acids. Written as DNA, the CDR3 is TGTGCCAGCTGTCCCGGGACAGCTGAGCAGTACTTC. Its protein product is CASCPGTAEQYF.

This clone has just one count. The rearrangement links TRBV20-1 to TRBJ2-7; possible D gene TRBD1, 6 bases. The germline V and J ends were trimmed by 3 bases and 5 bases, with 17 bases remaining between them. In germline, CDR1 is DFQATT, CDR2 SNEGSKA (reference sequence). The CDR3 is 14 amino acids. CDR3 amino acids: CSASGAGDLHEQYF. In DNA form, the CDR3 reads TGCAGTGCTAGTGGGGCAGGGGATTTACACGAGCAGTACTTC.

The V and J genes are TRBV11-2 and TRBJ1-5; weak D call: TRBD1 (6 bases). The CDR3 length is 16 residues. From germline, CDR1 is SGHAT and CDR2 FQNNGV. Trimming left V 5 bases short and J 2 bases short, with 16 bases between. The CDR3, as DNA: TGTGCCAGCAGCGAAGCAGGGGAGTTTGGCAATCAGCCCCAGCATTTT. Protein sequence: CASSEAGEFGNQPQHF. Full variable domain (remainder filled in from reference TRBV11-2 and TRBJ1-5): EAGVAQSPRYKIIEKRQSVAFWCNPISGHATLYWYQQILGQGPKLLIQFQNNGVVDDSQLPKDRFSAERLKGVDSTLKIQPAKLEDSAVYLCASSEAGEFGNQPQHFGDGTRLSIL.

This clone was recorded only once. The chain recombines TRBV11-2 with TRBJ2-3; 10 bases align to TRBD2. V lost 1 base and J lost 1; bases outside the gene matches: 2. Germline CDR1 SGHAT, CDR2 FQNNGV. The CDR3 is made up of 16 amino acids. For the CDR3, the DNA is TGTGCCAGCAGCTTAGCTCTAGCGGGGGGCACAGATACGCAGTATTTT. Its protein is CASSLALAGGTDTQYF.

The chain is built from TRBV11-2 and TRBJ2-2, with D possibly matching TRBD2 (7 bases). Germline assignment: CDR1 SGHAT and CDR2 FQNNGV. Trimming stripped 5 bases from V and 8 bases from J, with 18 bases between. CDR3 size: 15 residues. The CDR3 loop is CASSPPRGARGELFF. DNA of the CDR3: TGTGCCAGCAGCCCTCCCCGGGGGGCGCGGGGGGAGCTGTTTTTT.

V and J are TRBV7-2 and TRBJ2-3, with TRBD2 matching over 7 bases. CDR1 is SGHTA, CDR2 FQGNSA, per germline. V shed 5 bases, J shed 2 bases, and the junction held 7 bases outside the gene matches. The CDR3 length is 15 residues. Written as DNA, the CDR3 is TGTGCCAGCAGCCTCGGGACTACTGACACAGATACGCAGTATTTT. Translation: CASSLGTTDTDTQYF.